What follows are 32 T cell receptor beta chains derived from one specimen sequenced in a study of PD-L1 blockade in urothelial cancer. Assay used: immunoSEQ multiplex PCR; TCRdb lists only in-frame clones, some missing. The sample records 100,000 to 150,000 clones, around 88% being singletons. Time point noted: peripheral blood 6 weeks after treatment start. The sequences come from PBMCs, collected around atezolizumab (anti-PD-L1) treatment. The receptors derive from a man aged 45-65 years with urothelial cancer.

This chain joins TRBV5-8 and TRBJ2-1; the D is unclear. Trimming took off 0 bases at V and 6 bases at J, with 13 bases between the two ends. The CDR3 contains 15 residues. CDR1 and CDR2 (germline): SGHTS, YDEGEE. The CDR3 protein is CASSLGGSATNEQFF. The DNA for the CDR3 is TGTGCCAGCAGCTTGGGAGGTTCCGCTACCAATGAGCAGTTCTTC.

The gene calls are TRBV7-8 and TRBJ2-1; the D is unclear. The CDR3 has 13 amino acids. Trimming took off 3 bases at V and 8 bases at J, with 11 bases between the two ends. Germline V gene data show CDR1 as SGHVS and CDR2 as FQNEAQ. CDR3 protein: CASSFYRSHEQFF. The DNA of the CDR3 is TGTGCCAGCAGCTTCTATCGGTCACATGAGCAGTTCTTC.

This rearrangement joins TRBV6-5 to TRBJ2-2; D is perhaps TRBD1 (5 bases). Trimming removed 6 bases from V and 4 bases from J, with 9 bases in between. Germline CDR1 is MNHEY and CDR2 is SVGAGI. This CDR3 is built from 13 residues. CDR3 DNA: TGTGCCAGCAGGAAGCAGGGCACCGGGGAGCTGTTTTTT. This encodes CASRKQGTGELFF.

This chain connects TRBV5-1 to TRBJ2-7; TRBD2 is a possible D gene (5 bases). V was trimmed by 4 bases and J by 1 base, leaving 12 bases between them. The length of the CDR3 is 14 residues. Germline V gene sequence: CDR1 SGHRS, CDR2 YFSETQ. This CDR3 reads CASSQRTPSYEQYF. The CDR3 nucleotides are TGCGCCAGCAGCCAGCGGACTCCTTCCTACGAGCAGTACTTC.

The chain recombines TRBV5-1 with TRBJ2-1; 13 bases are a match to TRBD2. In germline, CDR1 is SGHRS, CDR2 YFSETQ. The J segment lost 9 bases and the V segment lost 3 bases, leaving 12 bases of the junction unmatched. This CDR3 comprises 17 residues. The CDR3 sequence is CASSSKTSGRSFAEQFF. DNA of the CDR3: TGCGCCAGCAGCTCAAAGACTAGCGGGAGGTCTTTTGCTGAGCAGTTCTTC.

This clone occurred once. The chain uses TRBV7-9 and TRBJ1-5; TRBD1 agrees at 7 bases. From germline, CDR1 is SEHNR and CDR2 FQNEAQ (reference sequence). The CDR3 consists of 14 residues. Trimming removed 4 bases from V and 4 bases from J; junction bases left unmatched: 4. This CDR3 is CASSSGGQNQPQHF. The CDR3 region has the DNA TGTGCCAGCAGCTCAGGGGGACAGAATCAGCCCCAGCATTTT.

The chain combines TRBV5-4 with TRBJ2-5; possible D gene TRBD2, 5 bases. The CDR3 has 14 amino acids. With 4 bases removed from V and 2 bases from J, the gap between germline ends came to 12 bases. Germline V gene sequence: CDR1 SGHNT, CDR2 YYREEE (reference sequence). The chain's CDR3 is CASSPDGVQETQYF. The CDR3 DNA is TGTGCCAGCAGCCCGGACGGGGTTCAAGAGACCCAGTACTTC.

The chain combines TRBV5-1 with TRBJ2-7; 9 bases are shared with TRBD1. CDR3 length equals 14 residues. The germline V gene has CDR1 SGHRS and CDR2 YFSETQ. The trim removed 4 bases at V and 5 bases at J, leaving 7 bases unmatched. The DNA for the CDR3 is TGCGCCAGCAGCACCGGGACAGGGTGGGACGAGCAGTACTTC. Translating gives CASSTGTGWDEQYF.

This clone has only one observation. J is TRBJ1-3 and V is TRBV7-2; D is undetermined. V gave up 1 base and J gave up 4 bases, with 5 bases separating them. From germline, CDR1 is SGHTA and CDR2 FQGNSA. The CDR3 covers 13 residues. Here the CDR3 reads CASSLGEGNTIYF. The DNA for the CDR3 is TGTGCCAGCAGCTTAGGAGAGGGAAACACCATATATTTT.

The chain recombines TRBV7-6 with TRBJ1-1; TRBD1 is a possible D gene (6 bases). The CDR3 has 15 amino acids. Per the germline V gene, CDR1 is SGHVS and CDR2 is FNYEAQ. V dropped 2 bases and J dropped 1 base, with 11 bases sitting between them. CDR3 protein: CASSLLQGKNTEAFF. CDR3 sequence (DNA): TGTGCCAGCAGCTTACTACAGGGTAAGAACACTGAAGCTTTCTTT.

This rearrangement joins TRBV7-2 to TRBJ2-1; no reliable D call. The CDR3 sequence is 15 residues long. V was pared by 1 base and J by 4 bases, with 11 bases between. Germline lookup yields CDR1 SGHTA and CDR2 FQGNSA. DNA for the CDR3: TGTGCCAGCAGCTTAGACCGGGTCACATACAATGAGCAGTTCTTC. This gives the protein CASSLDRVTYNEQFF. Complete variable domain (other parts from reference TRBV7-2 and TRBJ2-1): GAGVSQSPSNKVTEKGKDVELRCDPISGHTALYWYRQSLGQGLEFLIYFQGNSAPDKSGLPSDRFSAERTGGSVSTLTIQRTQQEDSAVYLCASSLDRVTYNEQFFGPGTRLTVL.

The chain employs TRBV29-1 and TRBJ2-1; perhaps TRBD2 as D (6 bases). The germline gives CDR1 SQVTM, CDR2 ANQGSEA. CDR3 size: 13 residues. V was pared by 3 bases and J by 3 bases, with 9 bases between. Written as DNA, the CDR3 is TGCAGCGTTGAGAGACTAGTCTACAATGAGCAGTTCTTC. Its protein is CSVERLVYNEQFF.

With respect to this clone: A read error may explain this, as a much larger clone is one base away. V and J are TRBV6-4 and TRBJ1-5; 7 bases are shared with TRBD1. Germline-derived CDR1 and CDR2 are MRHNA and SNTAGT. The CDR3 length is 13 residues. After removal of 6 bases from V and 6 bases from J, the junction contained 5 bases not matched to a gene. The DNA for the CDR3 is TGTGCCAGCAGCTTGACAGGGAGTCAGCCCCAGCATTTT. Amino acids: CASSLTGSQPQHF.

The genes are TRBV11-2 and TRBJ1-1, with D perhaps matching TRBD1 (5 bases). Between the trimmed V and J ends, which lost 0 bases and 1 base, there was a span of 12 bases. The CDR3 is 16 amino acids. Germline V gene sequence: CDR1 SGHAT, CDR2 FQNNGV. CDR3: CASSLDWGGTNTEAFF. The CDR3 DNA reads TGTGCCAGCAGCTTAGATTGGGGGGGGACGAACACTGAAGCTTTCTTT.

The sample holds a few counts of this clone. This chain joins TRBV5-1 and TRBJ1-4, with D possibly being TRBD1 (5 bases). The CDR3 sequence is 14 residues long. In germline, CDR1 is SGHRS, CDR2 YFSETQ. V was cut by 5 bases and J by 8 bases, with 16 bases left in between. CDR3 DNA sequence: TGCGCCAGCAGTCCAGGGTCTTTTCGGGAAAAACTGTTTTTT. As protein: CASSPGSFREKLFF.

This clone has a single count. CDR3 amino acids: CATSRGGQGGEQFF. The CDR3 nucleotides are TGTGCCACCAGCAGAGGGGGACAGGGAGGGGAGCAGTTCTTC. The rearrangement uses TRBV15 and TRBJ2-1; 9 nucleotides align to TRBD1. V shed 1 base and J 10 bases; nucleotides not matched to a gene: 5. The CDR3 length is 14 residues. CDR1 is LNHNV and CDR2 is YYDKDF in the germline V gene (reference sequence).

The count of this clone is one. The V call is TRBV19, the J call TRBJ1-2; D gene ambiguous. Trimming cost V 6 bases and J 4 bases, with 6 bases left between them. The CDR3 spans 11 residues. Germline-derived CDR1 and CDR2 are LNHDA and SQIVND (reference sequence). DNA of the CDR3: TGTGCCAGTAGAGAGGGCTATGGCTACACCTTC. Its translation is CASREGYGYTF.

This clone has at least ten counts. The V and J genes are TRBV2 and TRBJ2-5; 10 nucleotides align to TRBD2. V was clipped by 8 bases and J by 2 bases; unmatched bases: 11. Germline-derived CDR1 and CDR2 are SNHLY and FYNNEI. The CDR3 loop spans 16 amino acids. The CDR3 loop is CASRFRTSGLQETQYF. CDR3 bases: TGTGCCAGCCGCTTCCGGACTAGCGGATTACAAGAGACCCAGTACTTC.

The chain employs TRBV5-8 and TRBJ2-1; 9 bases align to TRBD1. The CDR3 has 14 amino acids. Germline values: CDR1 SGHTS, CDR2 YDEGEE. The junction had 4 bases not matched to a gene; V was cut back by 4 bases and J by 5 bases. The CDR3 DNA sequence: TGTGCCAGCAGCGGACGGACAGGGGACAATGAGCAGTTCTTC. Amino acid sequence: CASSGRTGDNEQFF.

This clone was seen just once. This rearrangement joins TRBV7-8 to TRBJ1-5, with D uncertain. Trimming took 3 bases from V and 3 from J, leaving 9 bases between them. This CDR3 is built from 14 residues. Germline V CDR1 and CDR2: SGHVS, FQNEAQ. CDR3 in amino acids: CASSLESFNQPQHF. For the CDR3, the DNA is TGTGCCAGCAGCTTGGAGAGTTTCAATCAGCCCCAGCATTTT.

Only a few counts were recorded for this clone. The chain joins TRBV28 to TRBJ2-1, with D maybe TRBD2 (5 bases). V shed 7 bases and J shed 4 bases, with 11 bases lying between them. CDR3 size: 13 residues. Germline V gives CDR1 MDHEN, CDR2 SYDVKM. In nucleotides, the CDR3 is TGTGCCAGCAAGGACTCCTGGTACAATGAGCAGTTCTTC. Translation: CASKDSWYNEQFF.

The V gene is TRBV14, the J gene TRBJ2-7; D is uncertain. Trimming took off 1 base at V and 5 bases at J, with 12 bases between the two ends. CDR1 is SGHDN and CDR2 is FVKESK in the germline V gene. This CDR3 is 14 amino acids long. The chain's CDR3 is CASSQGSQRNEQYF. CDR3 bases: TGTGCCAGCAGCCAAGGGAGCCAACGGAACGAGCAGTACTTC.

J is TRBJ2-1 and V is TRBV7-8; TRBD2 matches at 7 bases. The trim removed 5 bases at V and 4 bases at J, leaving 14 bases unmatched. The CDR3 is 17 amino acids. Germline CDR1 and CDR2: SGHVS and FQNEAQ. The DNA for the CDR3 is TGTGCCAGCAGCACTTCGGGAGGCACAGATGAATACAATGAGCAGTTCTTC. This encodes CASSTSGGTDEYNEQFF.

In DNA form, the CDR3 reads TGTGCCAGCAGCTACCGACTAGCGGTTTACGAGCAGTACTTC. The encoded protein is CASSYRLAVYEQYF. This chain uses TRBV13 with TRBJ2-7, with 9 bases that match TRBD2. Germline trimming cut 4 bases from V and 4 bases from J; bases unmatched to any gene: 5. This CDR3 comprises 14 residues. Germline lookup yields CDR1 PRHDT and CDR2 FYEKMQ (reference sequence).

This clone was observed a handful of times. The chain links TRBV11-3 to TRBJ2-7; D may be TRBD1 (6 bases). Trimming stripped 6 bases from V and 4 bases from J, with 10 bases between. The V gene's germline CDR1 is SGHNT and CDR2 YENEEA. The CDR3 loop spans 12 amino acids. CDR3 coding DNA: TGTGCCAGCAGTCATACAGGGTACGAGCAGTACTTC. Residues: CASSHTGYEQYF.

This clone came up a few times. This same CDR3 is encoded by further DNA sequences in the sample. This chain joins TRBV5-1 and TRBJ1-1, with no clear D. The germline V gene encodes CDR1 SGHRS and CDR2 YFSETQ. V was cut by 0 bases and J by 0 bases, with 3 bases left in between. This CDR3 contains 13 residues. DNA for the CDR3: TGCGCCAGCAGCTTGGCGGTGAACACTGAAGCTTTCTTT. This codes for CASSLAVNTEAFF.

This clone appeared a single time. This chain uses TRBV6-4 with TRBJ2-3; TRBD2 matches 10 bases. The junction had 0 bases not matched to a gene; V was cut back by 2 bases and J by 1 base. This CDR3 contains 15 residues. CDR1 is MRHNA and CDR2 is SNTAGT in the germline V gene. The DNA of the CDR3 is TGTGCCAGCAGTGACCTAGCGGGAGGCACAGATACGCAGTATTTT. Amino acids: CASSDLAGGTDTQYF.

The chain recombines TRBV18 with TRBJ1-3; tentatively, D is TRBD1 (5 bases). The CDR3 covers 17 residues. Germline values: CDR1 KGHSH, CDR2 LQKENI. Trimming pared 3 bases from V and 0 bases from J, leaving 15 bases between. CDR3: CASSPLEGRTSGNTIYF. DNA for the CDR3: TGTGCCAGCTCACCCCTGGAGGGACGGACCTCTGGAAACACCATATATTTT.

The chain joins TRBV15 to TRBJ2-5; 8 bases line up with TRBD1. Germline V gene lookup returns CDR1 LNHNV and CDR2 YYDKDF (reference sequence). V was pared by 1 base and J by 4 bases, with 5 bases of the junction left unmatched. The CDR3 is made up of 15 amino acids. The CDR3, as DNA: TGTGCCACCAGCAGAGGGCAGGGGGCCCTAGAGACCCAGTACTTC. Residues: CATSRGQGALETQYF.

The CDR3 sequence: CASSAFGGYTF. CDR3 sequence (DNA): TGTGCCAGCAGTGCCTTCGGGGGCTACACCTTC. V and J are TRBV28 and TRBJ1-2; no clear D. The CDR3 covers 11 residues. From germline, CDR1 is MDHEN and CDR2 SYDVKM. V dropped 5 bases and J dropped 8 bases, with 9 bases sitting between them.

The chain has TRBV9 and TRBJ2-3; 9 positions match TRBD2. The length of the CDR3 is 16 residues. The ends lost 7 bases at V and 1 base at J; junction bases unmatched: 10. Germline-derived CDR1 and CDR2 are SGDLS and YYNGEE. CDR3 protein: CASGLGTSSRTDTQYF. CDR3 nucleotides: TGTGCCAGCGGATTAGGGACTAGCAGCCGCACAGATACGCAGTATTTT.

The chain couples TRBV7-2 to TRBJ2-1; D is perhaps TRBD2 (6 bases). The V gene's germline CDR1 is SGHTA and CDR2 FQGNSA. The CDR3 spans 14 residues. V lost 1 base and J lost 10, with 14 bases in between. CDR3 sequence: CASSLGGVQGEQFF. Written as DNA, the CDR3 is TGTGCCAGCAGCTTAGGGGGGGTTCAAGGCGAGCAGTTCTTC.